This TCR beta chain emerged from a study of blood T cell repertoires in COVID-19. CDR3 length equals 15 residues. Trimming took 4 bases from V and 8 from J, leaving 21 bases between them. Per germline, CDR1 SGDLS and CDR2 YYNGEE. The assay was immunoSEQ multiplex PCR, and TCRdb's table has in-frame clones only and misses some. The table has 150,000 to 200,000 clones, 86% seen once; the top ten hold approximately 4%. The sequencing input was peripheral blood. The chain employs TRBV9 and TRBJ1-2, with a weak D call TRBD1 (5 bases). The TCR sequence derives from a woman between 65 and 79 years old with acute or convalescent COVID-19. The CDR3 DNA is TGTGCCAGCAGCTCTCTGACAGCTGCGGAGGGGGGCTACACCTTC. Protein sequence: CASSSLTAAEGGYTF. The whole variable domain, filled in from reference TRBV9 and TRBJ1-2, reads DSGVTQTPKHLITATGQRVTLRCSPRSGDLSVYWYQQSLDQGLQFLIQYYNGEERAKGNILERFSAQQFPDLHSELNLSSLELGDSALYFCASSSLTAAEGGYTFGSGTRLTVV.